These 25 T cell receptor beta chains came from one sample sequenced in a study of cytomegalovirus exposure and HLA in healthy donors. 60 Vbeta and 13 Jbeta primers were used in PCR. Profiled with immunoSEQ multiplex PCR; TCRdb holds only in-frame clones, not every one. The sample lists about 150,000 clones, roughly three quarters occurring once. Sequencing input: PBMCs. Source of these receptors: a man aged 25-45 years in good health and CMV-seronegative.

The rearrangement joins TRBV29-1 to TRBJ1-1; D remains ambiguous. The CDR3 is 16 amino acids. Trimming shortened V by 4 bases and J by 0 bases, and 18 bases separated the two germline ends. CDR1 is SQVTM and CDR2 is ANQGSEA in the germline V gene. The CDR3 region is CSVVSASGILNTEAFF. The CDR3 DNA is TGCAGCGTTGTCTCCGCCTCGGGGATTTTGAACACTGAAGCTTTCTTT.

This chain uses TRBV6-1 with TRBJ2-1, with 11 bases matching TRBD2. V was pared by 0 bases and J by 15 bases, with 13 bases of the junction left unmatched. This CDR3 spans 16 amino acids. The germline gives CDR1 MNHNS, CDR2 SASEGT. CDR3 protein: CASSEAMSSGRISGFF. Here the CDR3 DNA reads TGTGCCAGCAGTGAAGCCATGTCTAGCGGGAGGATTTCAGGGTTCTTC.

The chain has TRBV18 and TRBJ2-7; 7 bases agree with TRBD2. CDR1 KGHSH and CDR2 LQKENI come from the germline V gene. The CDR3 extends over 16 amino acids. With V trimmed by 2 bases and J by 2 bases, 9 bases remained unmatched. CDR3 amino acids: CASSPGASGDPYEQYF. The CDR3 DNA reads TGTGCCAGCTCACCAGGGGCTAGCGGAGACCCCTACGAGCAGTACTTC.

This clone was counted once. The genes are TRBV6-1 and TRBJ1-5; no definite D call. V was cut by 6 bases and J by 7 bases, with 13 bases left in between. The CDR3 extends over 13 amino acids. CDR1 is MNHNS, CDR2 SASEGT, per germline. The chain's CDR3 is CASRTSATQPQHF. CDR3 in DNA: TGTGCCAGCAGGACAAGTGCCACGCAGCCCCAGCATTTT.

The chain uses TRBV28 and TRBJ2-7, with D tentatively TRBD1 (5 bases). This CDR3 is built from 13 residues. V was shortened by 3 bases and J by 2 bases, with 8 bases between the two germline ends. The germline gives CDR1 MDHEN, CDR2 SYDVKM. The CDR3 sequence is CASSLTAPYEQYF. The CDR3 DNA reads TGTGCCAGCAGTTTGACAGCACCCTACGAGCAGTACTTC.

This clone was detected once. The CDR3 sequence is CASSVGPGGPNEKLFF. CDR3 DNA sequence: TGTGCCAGCAGCGTAGGCCCGGGGGGACCTAATGAAAAACTGTTTTTT. The rearrangement links TRBV9 to TRBJ1-4, with D possibly matching TRBD1 (5 bases). The germline gives CDR1 SGDLS, CDR2 YYNGEE. Trimming shortened V by 0 bases and J by 3 bases, and 12 bases separated the two germline ends. The CDR3 totals 16 residues. The whole variable domain, filled in from reference TRBV9 and TRBJ1-4, reads DSGVTQTPKHLITATGQRVTLRCSPRSGDLSVYWYQQSLDQGLQFLIQYYNGEERAKGNILERFSAQQFPDLHSELNLSSLELGDSALYFCASSVGPGGPNEKLFFGSGTQLSVL.

The V gene is TRBV2, the J gene TRBJ2-7; 7 bases match TRBD1. The CDR3 has 14 residues. V gave up 6 bases and J gave up 0 bases; unmatched junction bases: 5. CDR1 is SNHLY, CDR2 FYNNEI, per germline. The CDR3 DNA sequence: TGTGCCAGCAGGGGACAGTTGAGCTCCTACGAGCAGTACTTC. This codes for CASRGQLSSYEQYF.

This clone was observed a single time. The rearrangement links TRBV19 to TRBJ1-2; D is uncertain. The CDR3 spans 13 residues. Germline V lookup: CDR1 LNHDA, CDR2 SQIVND (reference sequence). V was trimmed by 5 bases and J by 2 bases, leaving 9 bases between them. CDR3 bases: TGTGCCAGTAGTCGGGATTTGAACTATGGCTACACCTTC. Translated, it gives CASSRDLNYGYTF.

The count of this clone is one. The chain is built from TRBV7-9 and TRBJ2-7, with 9 bases lining up with TRBD1. V shed 7 bases and J 0 bases; nucleotides not matched to a gene: 1. CDR1 and CDR2 from the germline V gene are SEHNR and FQNEAQ (reference sequence). The CDR3 totals 13 residues. The CDR3 here is CASMTGGSYEQYF. CDR3 DNA sequence: TGTGCCAGCATGACAGGGGGCTCCTACGAGCAGTACTTC.

The V call is TRBV6-1, the J call TRBJ1-1; tentative D call: TRBD1 (5 bases). In germline, CDR1 is MNHNS, CDR2 SASEGT. The CDR3 length is 15 residues. Trimming took 2 bases from V and 7 from J, leaving 17 bases between them. The CDR3, as DNA: TGTGCCAGCAGTGAATTTGCAGGGCAACGTGGTGAAGCTTTCTTT. Translation gives CASSEFAGQRGEAFF.

The rearrangement uses TRBV6-5 and TRBJ2-7, with D possibly being TRBD1 (5 bases). V dropped 0 bases and J dropped 4 bases, with 13 bases sitting between them. The CDR3 has 15 amino acids. Germline loops: CDR1 MNHEY, CDR2 SVGAGI. CDR3 sequence reads: CASSYSTAGWYEQYF. DNA of the CDR3: TGTGCCAGCAGTTACTCGACGGCAGGGTGGTACGAGCAGTACTTC.

This chain connects TRBV5-6 to TRBJ2-4; weak D call: TRBD1 (5 bases). V shed 4 bases and J shed 3 bases, with 17 bases lying between them. This CDR3 has 16 amino acids. CDR1 is SGHDT and CDR2 is YYEEEE in the germline V gene. CDR3 sequence (DNA): TGTGCCAGCAGCGACACCCAAACAGGATTCAAAAACATTCAGTACTTC. Its protein product is CASSDTQTGFKNIQYF.

V gene TRBV7-2 combines with J gene TRBJ2-5, with TRBD1 as a possible D gene (5 bases). This CDR3 has 15 residues. V dropped 4 bases and J dropped 0 bases, with 12 bases sitting between them. CDR1 and CDR2 (germline): SGHTA, FQGNSA. CDR3 loop: CASSSYSGNQETQYF. CDR3 DNA: TGTGCCAGCAGCTCCTATTCAGGGAACCAAGAGACCCAGTACTTC.

The chain combines TRBV27 with TRBJ1-5, with a possible D match to TRBD1 (5 bases). Trimming took 5 bases from V and 4 from J, leaving 21 bases between them. Germline CDR1 MNHEY, CDR2 SMNVEV (reference sequence). The CDR3 has 17 residues. The CDR3 coding sequence is TGTGCCAGCAGTAAGGTCGCCGGGACGGGGGGAAATCAGCCCCAGCATTTT. It encodes CASSKVAGTGGNQPQHF.

The chain combines TRBV12-5 with TRBJ2-1; a possible D gene is TRBD1 (6 bases). The V and J ends lost 7 bases and 6 bases respectively, with 19 bases between them. The CDR3 loop spans 15 amino acids. The germline V gene has CDR1 LGHNT and CDR2 FRNRAP. The CDR3 DNA follows: TGTGCTAGTGACGACCTCAGGGGAGAGGCCAATGAGCAGTTCTTC. It is translated as CASDDLRGEANEQFF.

This clone was observed a few times. The chain employs TRBV7-2 and TRBJ2-2; perhaps TRBD1 as D (5 bases). The CDR3 contains 13 residues. V was shortened by 3 bases and J by 7 bases, with 9 bases between the two germline ends. Per germline, CDR1 SGHTA and CDR2 FQGNSA. CDR3 in amino acids: CASSFGANGELFF. CDR3 DNA sequence: TGTGCCAGCAGCTTTGGGGCCAACGGGGAGCTGTTTTTT.

The J gene is TRBJ1-1, the V gene TRBV29-1; D might be TRBD1 (6 bases). Trimming took 2 bases from V and 4 from J, leaving 11 bases between them. Germline V CDR1 and CDR2: SQVTM, ANQGSEA. There are 13 residues in the CDR3. Written as DNA, the CDR3 is TGCAGCGTTGAAAAGGGGGAGAGCACTGAAGCTTTCTTT. Protein: CSVEKGESTEAFF.

The rearrangement joins TRBV2 to TRBJ2-3; TRBD2 matches at 13 bases. V was pared by 6 bases and J by 7 bases, with 10 bases of the junction left unmatched. CDR1 is SNHLY, CDR2 FYNNEI, per germline. The CDR3 extends over 16 amino acids. The CDR3 nucleotides are TGTGCCAGCAGAGGAACTAGCGGGAGGGCCCGTCATACGCAGTATTTT. This encodes CASRGTSGRARHTQYF.

The rearrangement links TRBV5-5 to TRBJ2-1; 7 bases align to TRBD2. Germline values: CDR1 SGHKS, CDR2 YYEKEE (reference sequence). The J segment lost 0 bases and the V segment lost 1 base, leaving 7 bases of the junction unmatched. The CDR3 sequence is 17 residues long. CDR3 protein: CASSLSRGRHSYNEQFF. As DNA, the CDR3 is TGTGCCAGCAGCTTGTCCCGCGGGAGACACTCCTACAATGAGCAGTTCTTC.

The gene calls are TRBV27 and TRBJ2-7, with 9 bases lining up with TRBD1. J was trimmed by 4 bases and V by 5 bases; bases with no gene match: 15. The CDR3 totals 17 residues. CDR1 is MNHEY and CDR2 is SMNVEV in the germline V gene (reference sequence). The CDR3: CASSAISGTGISYEQYF. The CDR3 DNA sequence: TGTGCCAGCAGTGCAATATCCGGGACAGGGATATCTTACGAGCAGTACTTC.

This chain uses TRBV5-5 with TRBJ2-1; 8 bases map to TRBD1. V was pared by 4 bases and J by 0 bases, with 9 bases of the junction left unmatched. The germline V gene encodes CDR1 SGHKS and CDR2 YYEKEE (reference sequence). The CDR3 length is 17 residues. The DNA of the CDR3 is TGTGCCAGCAGCCCCTGGGACAGGAGGAGCTCCTACAATGAGCAGTTCTTC. It is translated as CASSPWDRRSSYNEQFF.

J is TRBJ1-2 and V is TRBV19; 7 bases are a match to TRBD1. V lost 5 bases to trimming and J lost 13 bases; unmatched junction nucleotides: 16. CDR3 length: 14 residues. Germline CDR1 LNHDA, CDR2 SQIVND (reference sequence). The CDR3, as DNA: TGTGCCAGTAGTTCTCCCAGACAGGGCACCCAAGTCACCTTC. It specifies CASSSPRQGTQVTF.

This chain uses TRBV2 with TRBJ2-5, with TRBD2 identical over 9 bases. The germline V gene encodes CDR1 SNHLY and CDR2 FYNNEI. CDR3 length equals 16 residues. Germline trimming cut 2 bases from V and 4 bases from J; bases unmatched to any gene: 8. The CDR3 protein is CASSEIAVAGVETQYF. The DNA for the CDR3 is TGTGCCAGCAGTGAAATTGCTGTAGCGGGAGTAGAGACCCAGTACTTC.

This sequence joins TRBV5-1 and TRBJ2-7; 7 positions match TRBD1. This CDR3 is 14 amino acids long. The V and J ends lost 0 bases and 2 bases, in that order; junction bases with no gene match: 2. Germline CDR1 and CDR2: SGHRS and YFSETQ. DNA for the CDR3: TGCGCCAGCAGCTTGGCCACAGGGGCCTACGAGCAGTACTTC. Its translation: CASSLATGAYEQYF.

The V gene is TRBV10-3, the J gene TRBJ1-1; TRBD1 might be the D (5 bases). The CDR3 consists of 15 residues. Per the germline V gene, CDR1 is ENHRY and CDR2 is SYGVKD. Trimming pared 6 bases from V and 6 bases from J, leaving 20 bases between. DNA of the CDR3: TGTGCCATCAGAAATACAGGAGCCCGGCAGGCTGAAGCTTTCTTT. It yields the protein CAIRNTGARQAEAFF.